The clone carrying this T cell receptor (beta chain) was detected a few times. Its antigen is not known. Method: immunoSEQ multiplex PCR; TCRdb's copy keeps in-frame clones and lacks some. The repertoire holds under 40,000 clones, roughly 89% seen once, with roughly 28% in the top ten. Between the trimmed V and J ends, which lost 6 bases and 2 bases, there was a span of 7 bases. This CDR3 spans 12 amino acids. The V gene's germline CDR1 is LNHDA and CDR2 SQIVND (reference sequence). The data were taken from a study of OX40 agonist ivuxolimab in advanced cancers. Study-wide background: Partial response was recorded in three patients: one hepatocellular carcinoma and two cutaneous melanoma cases.

General study findings and limits: Partial responders at 0.1-3.0 mg/kg had among the lowest clonal expansion.

The receptor comes from an adult with an advanced solid tumor such as melanoma, head and neck, liver or kidney cancer. Here the sequenced sample was CD4+ or CD8+ T cells sorted from blood, taken in a trial of the OX40 agonist ivuxolimab. The V and J genes are TRBV19 and TRBJ1-1; D uncertain. The CDR3 DNA sequence: TGTGCCAGTAGGGGAGGAAACACTGAAGCTTTCTTT. This gives the protein CASRGGNTEAFF.